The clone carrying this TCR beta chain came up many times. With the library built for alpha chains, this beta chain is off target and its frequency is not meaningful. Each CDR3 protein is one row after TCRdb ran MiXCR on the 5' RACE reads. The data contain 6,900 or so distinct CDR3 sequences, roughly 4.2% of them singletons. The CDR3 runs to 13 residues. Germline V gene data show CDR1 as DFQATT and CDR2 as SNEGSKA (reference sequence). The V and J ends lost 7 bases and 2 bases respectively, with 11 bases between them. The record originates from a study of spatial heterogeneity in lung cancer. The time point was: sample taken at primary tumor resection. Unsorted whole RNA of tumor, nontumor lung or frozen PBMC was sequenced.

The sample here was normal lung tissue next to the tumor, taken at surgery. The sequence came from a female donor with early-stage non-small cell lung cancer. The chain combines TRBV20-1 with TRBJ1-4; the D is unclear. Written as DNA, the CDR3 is TGCAGTGTTTTGGGAGATACTAATGAAAAACTGTTTTTT. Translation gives CSVLGDTNEKLFF.